These 32 T cell receptor beta chains were all obtained from the same sample, sequenced in a study of T cells in women clearing cervical HPV infection. Libraries were prepared by immunoSEQ multiplex PCR; TCRdb keeps only in-frame clonotypes and omits some of them. Recorded for this sample: 20,000 to 25,000 clones. Sequencing was performed on blood buffy coat. The receptors here all came from a woman between 18 and 75 years old with a cervical HPV16 infection that either progressed to CIN3+ or cleared (not recorded which).

Details on this clone: The read falls 3 residues short of the CDR3 end, and the missing part is taken from the germline J gene. This chain uses TRBV11-1 with TRBJ2-5, with no clear D. Per germline, CDR1 SGHAT and CDR2 FQDESV (reference sequence). V lost 1 base and J 1 base, leaving 4 bases between the germline ends. The CDR3 has 13 amino acids. The sequenced CDR3 bases are TGTGCCAGCAGCTTAGAGCTCCAAGAGACC. Its translation: CASSLELQET. The whole CDR3 protein is CASSLELQETQYF.

About this clone: With the read ending 3 residues before the CDR3 end, the germline J gene is used to fill in that end. V gene TRBV18 combines with J gene TRBJ2-3; TRBD2 matches at 7 bases. Germline values: CDR1 KGHSH, CDR2 LQKENI. Germline trimming cut 6 bases from V and 1 base from J; bases unmatched to any gene: 13. This CDR3 contains 17 residues. CDR3 amino acids: CASSPVGGSIGTDTQYF. The part of the CDR3 DNA that was read is TGTGCCAGCTCCCCGGTTGGCGGGAGTATTGGCACAGATACG.

Comments on this clone: The read ends 3 residues before the CDR3 terminus; that terminus is restored from the germline J gene. V usage is TRBV28 and J usage is TRBJ2-3, with 7 nucleotides matching TRBD2. Germline CDR1 reads MDHEN; CDR2 reads SYDVKM. J gave up 1 base and V 8 bases, and 12 bases lay outside the gene matches. CDR3 length: 16 residues. CDR3 amino acids: CASSRSSGKGTDTQYF. CDR3 DNA, as far as it was read: TGTGCCAGCTCCCGATCCAGCGGGAAAGGCACAGATACG.

The CDR3 here is CASSLSPALNDYTF. The sequenced part of the CDR3 DNA is TGTGCCAGCAGCTTAAGCCCTGCCCTCAATGAC. This rearrangement joins TRBV7-7 to TRBJ1-2; D not resolved. The sequenced fragment ends 3 residues before the CDR3 boundary, so the rest is inferred from the germline J gene. The CDR3 totals 14 residues. Germline V gene data show CDR1 as SSHAT and CDR2 as FNYEAQ (reference sequence).

In the case of this clone: The read halts 3 residues ahead of the CDR3 end, with the missing end drawn from the germline J gene. The V and J genes are TRBV19 and TRBJ2-3, with 10 nucleotides matching TRBD2. CDR1 and CDR2 (germline): LNHDA, SQIVND (reference sequence). V was pared by 7 bases and J by 0 bases, with 7 bases of the junction left unmatched. The CDR3 runs to 16 residues. The CDR3 sequence is CASKTQAGGSTDTQYF. Partial CDR3 DNA: TGTGCCAGTAAGACTCAAGCGGGAGGGAGCACAGATACG.

A remark on this clone: The same CDR3 arises from other DNA sequences in this sample as well. The CDR3 is CSASGLAGSYNEQFF. The DNA read from the CDR3 is TGCAGTGCTTCTGGACTAGCGGGCTCCTACAATGAG. The chain employs TRBV20-1 and TRBJ2-1, with 11 bases that match TRBD2. The read terminates 3 residues before the CDR3 end, so the remaining end is supplied by the germline J gene. V lost 5 bases and J lost 0; bases outside the gene matches: 3. Germline CDR1 is DFQATT and CDR2 is SNEGSKA (reference sequence). CDR3 length: 15 amino acids.

Concerning this clone: The sequence runs out 3 residues before the end of the CDR3; the remainder is reconstructed from the germline J gene. The chain joins TRBV20-1 to TRBJ2-5; TRBD1 might be the D (6 bases). In germline, CDR1 is DFQATT, CDR2 SNEGSKA (reference sequence). This CDR3 comprises 14 residues. V lost 2 bases and J 4 bases, leaving 14 bases between the germline ends. The CDR3 spells CSARITGLGETQYF. The sequenced CDR3 bases are TGCAGTGCTAGAATAACAGGGCTGGGAGAGACC.

In the case of this clone: The read halts 3 residues ahead of the CDR3 end, with the missing end drawn from the germline J gene. This chain joins TRBV29-1 and TRBJ2-7; 13 positions agree with TRBD2. V dropped 7 bases and J dropped 6; count of bases not matched to a gene: 6. Germline V gives CDR1 SQVTM, CDR2 ANQGSEA. CDR3 length: 13 amino acids. The CDR3 sequence: CSAGLAGVSEQYF. The sequenced part of the CDR3 DNA is TGCAGCGCTGGACTAGCGGGAGTAAGCGAG.

About this clone: The CDR3 extends 3 residues past the end of the read, so its final part is completed from the germline J gene. This rearrangement joins TRBV29-1 to TRBJ2-5; TRBD2 might be the D (5 bases). CDR1 and CDR2 (germline): SQVTM, ANQGSEA. This CDR3 comprises 15 residues. With 6 bases removed from V and 3 bases from J, the gap between germline ends came to 20 bases. CDR3 region: CSVTDPRGQEETQYF. CDR3 DNA, as far as it was read: TGCAGCGTCACGGACCCCCGGGGTCAAGAAGAGACC.

Of note for this clone: The CDR3 is cut off 3 residues early in the read; its end comes from the germline J gene. V usage is TRBV11-1 and J usage is TRBJ2-1; 8 bases map to TRBD1. Per the germline V gene, CDR1 is SGHAT and CDR2 is FQDESV (reference sequence). Unmatched junction bases numbered 6, after V lost 0 bases and J lost 8 bases. This CDR3 region has 15 residues. This CDR3 reads CASSLAGDRRDEQFF. The sequenced part of the CDR3 DNA is TGTGCCAGCAGCTTAGCGGGGGACAGGCGGGATGAG.

As concerns this clone: The CDR3 is cut off 3 residues early in the read; its end comes from the germline J gene. This chain joins TRBV5-1 and TRBJ1-1; D is undetermined. V gave up 0 bases and J gave up 1 base, with 10 bases separating them. Germline lookup yields CDR1 SGHRS and CDR2 YFSETQ. The CDR3 spans 15 residues. The CDR3 DNA, read in part, is TGCGCCAGCAGCTTGGCCGGTACTGGGAACACTGAA. Residues: CASSLAGTGNTE. The whole CDR3 protein reads CASSLAGTGNTEAFF.

A word on this clone: Read data end 3 residues before the CDR3 end; the end is taken from the germline J gene. The chain combines TRBV20-1 with TRBJ2-1; TRBD2 aligns across 9 bases. This CDR3 has 16 amino acids. Germline V gene sequence: CDR1 DFQATT, CDR2 SNEGSKA (reference sequence). V was clipped by 3 bases and J by 0 bases; unmatched bases: 6. The CDR3: CSARGDSGSSYNEQFF. CDR3 DNA, as far as it was read: TGCAGTGCTAGGGGAGATAGCGGGAGCTCCTACAATGAG.

With regard to this clone: The read ends 3 residues shy of where the CDR3 ends; the end is completed using the germline J gene. This CDR3 is also generated by other DNA sequences in the sample. This chain joins TRBV5-1 and TRBJ1-2; TRBD1 agrees at 9 bases. J gave up 6 bases and V 2 bases, and 5 bases lay outside the gene matches. This CDR3 comprises 14 residues. CDR1 SGHRS and CDR2 YFSETQ come from the germline V gene. The CDR3 protein is CASSFGQGKDGYTF. The part of the CDR3 DNA that was read is TGCGCCAGCAGCTTTGGACAGGGGAAGGATGGC.

Regarding this clone: The read stops 3 residues short of the end of the CDR3; the missing end is completed from the germline J gene. The V call is TRBV5-4, the J call TRBJ2-5; weak D call: TRBD1 (5 bases). The CDR3 extends over 16 amino acids. Trimming left V 2 bases short and J 1 base short, with 15 bases between. CDR1 SGHNT and CDR2 YYREEE come from the germline V gene (reference sequence). The part of the CDR3 DNA that was read is TGTGCCAGCAGCTTCCGTACAGGCCCTTTCCAAGAGACC. This sequence encodes CASSFRTGPFQET. The complete CDR3 protein is CASSFRTGPFQETQYF.

By frequency, this clone is medium-sized. The sequence runs out 3 residues before the end of the CDR3; the remainder is reconstructed from the germline J gene. The V and J genes are TRBV19 and TRBJ1-5; 10 positions match TRBD1. Germline CDR1 LNHDA, CDR2 SQIVND (reference sequence). The CDR3 runs 16 residues. With V trimmed by 4 bases and J by 4 bases, 7 bases remained unmatched. CDR3 amino acids: CASSTRDRGGNQPQHF. Partial CDR3 DNA: TGTGCCAGTAGTACCCGGGACAGGGGAGGAAATCAGCCC.

Notes on this clone: The CDR3 extends 3 residues past the end of the read, so its final part is completed from the germline J gene. The V gene is TRBV6-4, the J gene TRBJ2-1, with 11 bases aligning to TRBD2. This CDR3 spans 13 amino acids. Trimming cost V 6 bases and J 9 bases; bases outside gene matches: 4. The germline V gene has CDR1 MRHNA and CDR2 SNTAGT. The covered CDR3 bases are TGTGCCAGCAGACTAGCGGGAGAGGGTGAG. Protein sequence: CASRLAGEGE. The full CDR3 reads CASRLAGEGEQFF.

Points on this clone: The CDR3 is cut off 3 residues early in the read; its end comes from the germline J gene. The chain is built from TRBV6-2 or TRBV6-3 and TRBJ2-3, with TRBD2 as a possible D gene (7 bases). The CDR3 is 16 amino acids. The germline gives CDR1 MNHEY, CDR2 SVGEGT. This chain's CDR3 is CASSYGSGIGGETQYF. CDR3 bases read: TGTGCCAGCAGTTACGGATCAGGGATAGGGGGGGAGACG.

Notes on this clone: Read coverage stops 3 residues before the CDR3 terminus; the germline J gene supplies the remainder. V is TRBV15 and J is TRBJ1-1; tentative D call: TRBD1 (5 bases). Germline values: CDR1 LNHNV, CDR2 YYDKDF (reference sequence). CDR3 length equals 13 residues. CDR3 DNA (partial): TGTGCCACCAGCAGATTTGGGGGGGAGACA. As protein: CATSRFGGET. The whole CDR3 region reads CATSRFGGETAFF. The full variable domain, in which reference TRBV15 and TRBJ1-1 provide the parts outside the CDR3, is DAMVIQNPRYQVTQFGKPVTLSCSQTLNHNVMYWYQQKSSQAPKLLFHYYDKDFNNEADTPDNFQSRRPNTSFCFLDIRSPGLGDTAMYLCATSRFGGETAFFGQGTRLTVV.

About this clone: The read ends 3 residues early relative to the CDR3; the germline J gene fills the gap. The chain is built from TRBV7-6 and TRBJ1-4; a possible D gene is TRBD1 (5 bases). Per germline, CDR1 SGHVS and CDR2 FNYEAQ. CDR3 length equals 15 residues. The chain's CDR3 is CASSLTGTGANVLFF. The DNA read from the CDR3 is TGTGCCAGCAGCTTAACGGGGACTGGGGCCAACGTA.

Details on this clone: The sequenced fragment ends 3 residues before the CDR3 boundary, so the rest is inferred from the germline J gene. The chain is built from TRBV11-2 and TRBJ1-2, with D tentatively TRBD1 (6 bases). The CDR3 consists of 15 residues. Looked up from germline, CDR1 is SGHAT and CDR2 is FQNNGV. The DNA read from the CDR3 is TGTGCCAGCAGCTTAGTATCAGGGGCAGTTGGCGGC. It yields the protein CASSLVSGAVGG. In full, the CDR3 reads CASSLVSGAVGGYTF.

Remarks on this clone: The read gets to within 3 residues of the CDR3 end, and the germline J gene fills in the rest. The J gene is TRBJ1-4, the V gene TRBV5-6; D unclear. Germline V gene sequence: CDR1 SGHDT, CDR2 YYEEEE. CDR3 length equals 14 residues. The V and J ends lost 0 bases and 7 bases respectively, with 10 bases between them. The CDR3 loop reads CASSLGGRTEKLFF. CDR3 DNA, as far as it was read: TGTGCCAGCAGCTTGGGCGGGAGGACTGAAAAA.

Turning to this clone: The missing CDR3 end, 3 residues past where the read stops, is filled in from the germline J gene. The chain couples TRBV7-2 to TRBJ1-2, with TRBD1 matching over 7 bases. In germline, CDR1 is SGHTA, CDR2 FQGNSA. The CDR3 totals 13 residues. CDR3 residues: CASSLGLDRDYTF. The sequenced part of the CDR3 DNA is TGTGCCAGCAGCTTAGGGCTAGACAGGGAC.

Comment on this clone: The observed sequence ends 3 residues before the CDR3 terminus, with the missing tail filled in from the germline J gene. This rearrangement joins TRBV5-1 to TRBJ2-1; 8 bases map to TRBD1. CDR1 and CDR2 from the germline V gene are SGHRS and YFSETQ. Unmatched junction bases numbered 12, after V lost 4 bases and J lost 9 bases. The CDR3 length is 15 residues. Partial CDR3 DNA: TGCGCCAGCAGCCTAGGACAGGGCCTCCTAGTTGAG. It yields the protein CASSLGQGLLVE. The whole CDR3 protein reads CASSLGQGLLVEQFF.

Of note for this clone: The DNA ends 3 residues before the CDR3 does, and the rest of the CDR3 is filled in from the germline J gene. The V gene is TRBV4-1, the J gene TRBJ2-2, with D perhaps matching TRBD2 (6 bases). The CDR3 has 16 amino acids. Germline V gives CDR1 MGHRA, CDR2 YSYEKL. V dropped 1 base and J dropped 2 bases, with 11 bases sitting between them. Incomplete CDR3 DNA: TGCGCCAGCAGCCAAGTAGGCGGGACTAACACCGGGGAG. It codes for CASSQVGGTNTGE. The full CDR3 protein is CASSQVGGTNTGELFF.

This clone shows up as medium-sized by frequency. The DNA ends 3 residues before the CDR3 does, and the rest of the CDR3 is filled in from the germline J gene. The chain has TRBV19 and TRBJ2-2; 10 bases map to TRBD1. This CDR3 has 14 amino acids. CDR1 LNHDA and CDR2 SQIVND come from the germline V gene (reference sequence). Trimming at V came to 6 bases and at J to 7 bases, leaving 5 bases not matched to a gene. The CDR3 bases that were read are TGTGCCAGTAGGGAGACAGGGGGCTACGGGGAG. Residues: CASRETGGYGE. The entire CDR3 reads CASRETGGYGELFF.

Note on this clone: The CDR3 extends 3 residues past the end of the read, so its final part is completed from the germline J gene. V gene TRBV5-4 combines with J gene TRBJ2-3; D unclear. Germline V gene sequence: CDR1 SGHNT, CDR2 YYREEE (reference sequence). The CDR3 is 15 residues long. V was trimmed by 0 bases and J by 0 bases, leaving 8 bases between them. The CDR3 bases that were read are TGTGCCAGCAGCTTGGGAACATATAGCACAGATACG. Its protein is CASSLGTYSTDT. Given in full, the CDR3 is CASSLGTYSTDTQYF.

On this clone: The CDR3 is cut off 3 residues early in the read; its end comes from the germline J gene. This sequence joins TRBV7-6 and TRBJ1-5, with TRBD1 matching 7 bases. The germline V gene encodes CDR1 SGHVS and CDR2 FNYEAQ. The CDR3 is made up of 16 amino acids. Unmatched junction bases numbered 11, after V lost 5 bases and J lost 4 bases. This chain's CDR3 is CASSPPLTGKNQPQHF. The covered CDR3 bases are TGTGCCAGCAGCCCACCCTTGACAGGGAAAAATCAGCCC.

Note on this clone: The DNA ends 3 residues before the CDR3 does, and the rest of the CDR3 is filled in from the germline J gene. Other DNA sequences in the same sample also yield this CDR3. The J gene is TRBJ2-1, the V gene TRBV7-2, with 8 nucleotides matching TRBD2. The V segment lost 6 bases and the J segment 9 bases; nucleotides outside the gene matches: 13. Per germline, CDR1 SGHTA and CDR2 FQGNSA. The CDR3 has 15 residues. Partial CDR3 DNA: TGTGCCAGCAGGGCGGCCGGGGGGGGGTCGGGTGAG. This gives the protein CASRAAGGGSGE. The entire CDR3 is CASRAAGGGSGEQFF. Combining the CDR3 with reference TRBV7-2 and TRBJ2-1 gives the whole variable domain GAGVSQSPSNKVTEKGKDVELRCDPISGHTALYWYRQSLGQGLEFLIYFQGNSAPDKSGLPSDRFSAERTGGSVSTLTIQRTQQEDSAVYLCASRAAGGGSGEQFFGPGTRLTVL.

In the case of this clone: The observed sequence ends 3 residues before the CDR3 terminus, with the missing tail filled in from the germline J gene. The V and J genes are TRBV7-9 and TRBJ1-1, with D possibly being TRBD1 (6 bases). CDR3 length: 14 amino acids. V was shortened by 11 bases and J by 6 bases, with 22 bases between the two germline ends. The germline V gene encodes CDR1 SEHNR and CDR2 FQNEAQ (reference sequence). The CDR3 sequence: CAWGGSSMKSEAFF. The DNA read from the CDR3 is TGTGCCTGGGGGGGCTCCTCGATGAAGTCTGAA.

Of note for this clone: The read finishes 3 residues shy of the CDR3 end, and the germline J gene is used to complete it. The chain couples TRBV20-1 to TRBJ1-5; TRBD1 agrees at 8 bases. The germline V gene has CDR1 DFQATT and CDR2 SNEGSKA (reference sequence). This CDR3 has 15 amino acids. The trim removed 3 bases at V and 2 bases at J, leaving 6 bases unmatched. The CDR3 is CSASAPTGGNQPQHF. The sequenced part of the CDR3 DNA is TGCAGTGCTAGCGCTCCGACAGGGGGCAATCAGCCC.

Details on this clone: The read finishes 3 residues shy of the CDR3 end, and the germline J gene is used to complete it. The gene calls are TRBV28 and TRBJ2-7; a possible D gene is TRBD1 (6 bases). The germline gives CDR1 MDHEN, CDR2 SYDVKM. Trimming removed 6 bases at V and 5 bases at J, with 17 bases between. This CDR3 has 14 residues. The part of the CDR3 DNA that was read is TGTGCCAGCAGAACAGGGCCTCGTTCAGACGAG. It translates to CASRTGPRSDE. The CDR3 in its entirety is CASRTGPRSDEQYF.

Points on this clone: Read data end 3 residues before the CDR3 end; the end is taken from the germline J gene. The V and J genes are TRBV7-2 and TRBJ1-5; no reliable D call. The CDR3 loop spans 13 amino acids. Germline-derived CDR1 and CDR2 are SGHTA and FQGNSA. The V and J ends lost 3 bases and 0 bases respectively, with 3 bases between them. The CDR3 sequence: CASSFYSNQPQHF. The covered CDR3 bases are TGTGCCAGCAGCTTCTATAGCAATCAGCCC.